This T cell receptor (beta chain) was recorded in a study of OX40 agonist ivuxolimab in advanced cancers. The table came from immunoSEQ multiplex PCR; TCRdb's copy has only in-frame clones and leaves some out. The table shows 60,000 to 75,000 clones, with 91% occurring only once. This clone was seen a single time. The receptor's source is an adult with an advanced solid tumor such as melanoma, head and neck, liver or kidney cancer. Sequenced material: CD4+ or CD8+ T cells sorted from blood, taken in a trial of the OX40 agonist ivuxolimab.

The CDR3 region is CASSPEILAGIAYNEQFF. In nucleotides, the CDR3 is TGCGCCAGCAGCCCCGAAATCCTAGCGGGGATTGCCTACAATGAGCAGTTCTTC. V and J are TRBV5-1 and TRBJ2-1; 9 bases fit TRBD2. V lost 4 bases and J lost 2; bases outside the gene matches: 13. Per germline, CDR1 SGHRS and CDR2 YFSETQ. The CDR3 has 18 residues.